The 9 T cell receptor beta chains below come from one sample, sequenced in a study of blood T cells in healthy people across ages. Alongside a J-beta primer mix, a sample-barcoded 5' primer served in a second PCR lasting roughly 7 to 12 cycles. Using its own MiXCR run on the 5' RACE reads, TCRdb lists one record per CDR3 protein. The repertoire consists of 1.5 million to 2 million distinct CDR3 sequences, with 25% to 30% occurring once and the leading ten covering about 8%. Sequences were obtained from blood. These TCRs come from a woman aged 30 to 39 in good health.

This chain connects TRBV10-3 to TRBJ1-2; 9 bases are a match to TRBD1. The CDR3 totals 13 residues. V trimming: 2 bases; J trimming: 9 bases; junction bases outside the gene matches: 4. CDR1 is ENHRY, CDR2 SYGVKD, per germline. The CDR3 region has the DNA TGTGCCATCAGTGAGGGGACAGGGTACAGCTACACCTTC. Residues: CAISEGTGYSYTF.

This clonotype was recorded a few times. CDR3 in DNA: TGTGCCAGCAGCGTAGCTGGTGGGGCAGGCGGAAATTCACCCCTCCACTTT. Amino acids: CASSVAGGAGGNSPLHF. The rearrangement uses TRBV9 and TRBJ1-6; perhaps TRBD1 as D (5 bases). Germline CDR1 SGDLS, CDR2 YYNGEE. This CDR3 region has 17 residues. Trimming took off 0 bases at V and 7 bases at J, with 17 bases between the two ends.

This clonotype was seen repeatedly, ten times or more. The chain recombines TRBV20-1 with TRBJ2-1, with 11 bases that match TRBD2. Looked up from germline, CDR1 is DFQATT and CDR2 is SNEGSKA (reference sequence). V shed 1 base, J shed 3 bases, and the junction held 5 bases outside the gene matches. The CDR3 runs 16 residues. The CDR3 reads CSARAPTSGSYNEQFF. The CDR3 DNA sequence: TGCAGTGCTAGAGCCCCTACTAGCGGGAGCTACAATGAGCAGTTCTTC.

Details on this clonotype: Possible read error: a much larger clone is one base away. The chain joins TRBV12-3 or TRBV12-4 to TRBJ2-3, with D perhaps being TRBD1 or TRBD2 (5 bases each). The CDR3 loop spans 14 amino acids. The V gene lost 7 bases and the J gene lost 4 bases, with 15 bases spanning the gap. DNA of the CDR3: TGTGCCAGCACCTTTAGCGACAGCGCAGATACGCAGTATTTT. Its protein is CASTFSDSADTQYF.

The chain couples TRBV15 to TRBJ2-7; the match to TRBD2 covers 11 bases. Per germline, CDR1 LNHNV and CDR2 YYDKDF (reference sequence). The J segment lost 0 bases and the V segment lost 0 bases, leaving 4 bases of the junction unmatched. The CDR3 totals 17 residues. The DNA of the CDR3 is TGTGCCACCAGCAGAGACCTAACTAGCGGGAGCTCCTACGAGCAGTACTTC. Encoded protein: CATSRDLTSGSSYEQYF.

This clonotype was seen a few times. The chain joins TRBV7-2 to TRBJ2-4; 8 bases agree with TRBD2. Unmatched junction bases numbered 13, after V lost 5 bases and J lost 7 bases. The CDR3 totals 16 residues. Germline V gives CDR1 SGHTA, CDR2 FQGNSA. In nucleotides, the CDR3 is TGTGCCAGCAGCCCCAGCGGGGGATACCGGGGGAACATTCAGTACTTC. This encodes CASSPSGGYRGNIQYF.

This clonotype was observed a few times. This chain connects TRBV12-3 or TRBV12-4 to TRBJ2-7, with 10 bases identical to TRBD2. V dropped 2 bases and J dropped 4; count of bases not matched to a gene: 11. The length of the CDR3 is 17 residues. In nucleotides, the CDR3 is TGTGCCAGCAGTTTAATGGGTAGCGGGGGGATAGTATACGAGCAGTACTTC. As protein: CASSLMGSGGIVYEQYF.

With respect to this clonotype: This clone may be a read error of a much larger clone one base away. For the CDR3, the DNA is TGCAGTGCTAGTGACGGGGGGGCCGGAAAGACCCAGTACTTC. This translates into CSASDGGAGKTQYF. The J gene is TRBJ2-4, the V gene TRBV20-1, with TRBD2 identical over 8 bases. The J call is doubtful: the DNA matches TRBJ2-5 better. CDR3 size: 14 residues. Germline lookup yields CDR1 DFQATT and CDR2 SNEGSKA (reference sequence).

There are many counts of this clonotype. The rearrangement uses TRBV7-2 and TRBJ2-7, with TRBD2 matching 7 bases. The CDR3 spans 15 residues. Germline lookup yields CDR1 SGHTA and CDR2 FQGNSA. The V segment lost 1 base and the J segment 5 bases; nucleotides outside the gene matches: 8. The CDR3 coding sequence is TGTGCCAGCAGCTTAGTTTCAGGACTAGTCGACGAGCAGTACTTC. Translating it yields CASSLVSGLVDEQYF.